This T cell receptor beta chain derives from a study of control samples from healthy donors and cancer patients. Measured with immunoSEQ multiplex PCR; TCRdb has only the in-frame clones, and not every one. The data hold 75,000 to 90,000 clones, with 70% to 90% observed a single time. The CDR3 covers 14 residues. The germline V and J ends were trimmed by 0 bases and 7 bases, with 10 bases remaining between them. Germline V gives CDR1 MRHNA, CDR2 SNTAGT. This sequence was found in a man aged 50-59 years in good health. What was sequenced was blood. The rearrangement uses TRBV6-4 and TRBJ2-1; maybe TRBD2 (5 bases). The CDR3 is CASSDSLLENEQFF. The CDR3 DNA reads as TGTGCCAGCAGTGACTCGTTACTAGAGAATGAGCAGTTCTTC.